This TCR beta chain originates from a study of T-cell reconstitution after alpha-beta-depleted transplantation in children. The library targeted TCRbeta and was prepared with unique molecular identifiers. MiXCR, applied by TCRdb to the PCR reads, yields one record per CDR3 protein. Here the sample spans some 290,000 distinct CDR3 sequences, nearly 10% being singletons. In germline, CDR1 is SGHRS, CDR2 YFSETQ. The CDR3 has 15 residues. This clonotype was seen a few times. The junction departs from the called germline gene at one end, perhaps through a read error. This TCR was sampled from a human donor who donated a stem cell graft to a child with SCID. The sample consisted of PBMCs from the stem cell graft donor, taken from the stem cell graft. J is TRBJ2-3 and V is TRBV5-1, with D perhaps TRBD1 (5 bases). CDR3 bases: TGCGCCAGCAGTTTGGCCGACAGCAGCACAGATACGCAGTATTTT. Its protein is CASSLADSSTDTQYF.